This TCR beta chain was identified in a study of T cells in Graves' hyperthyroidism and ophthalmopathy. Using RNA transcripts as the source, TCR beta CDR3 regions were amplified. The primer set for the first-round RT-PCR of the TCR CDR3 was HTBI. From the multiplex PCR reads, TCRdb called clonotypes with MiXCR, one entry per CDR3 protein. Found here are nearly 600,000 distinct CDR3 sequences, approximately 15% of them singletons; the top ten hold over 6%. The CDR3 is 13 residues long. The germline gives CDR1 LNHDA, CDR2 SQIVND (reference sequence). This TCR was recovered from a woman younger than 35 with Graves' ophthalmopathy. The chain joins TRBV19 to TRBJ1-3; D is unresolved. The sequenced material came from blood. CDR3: CVTGSLPGNTIYF. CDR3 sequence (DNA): TGTGTGACTGGCAGCCTGCCTGGAAACACCATATATTTT.